One and the same sample provided the 9 T cell receptor beta chains below, sequenced in a study of cytomegalovirus exposure and HLA in healthy donors. The PCR ran on 60 Vbeta and 13 Jbeta primers. Data came from immunoSEQ multiplex PCR; TCRdb stores just in-frame clones and leaves some out. The sample consists of more than 130,000 clones, around 82% of them appearing once. Sequenced material: PBMCs. All receptors derive from a man aged 35-49 years in good health and CMV-seropositive.

The gene calls are TRBV6-5 and TRBJ2-2; D is unresolved. The CDR3 extends over 12 amino acids. V shed 0 bases and J shed 7 bases, with 3 bases lying between them. CDR1 and CDR2 (germline): MNHEY, SVGAGI. As DNA, the CDR3 is TGTGCCAGCAGTTACTCCATCGGGGAGCTGTTTTTT. Its translation: CASSYSIGELFF.

The chain has TRBV19 and TRBJ1-5, with 7 bases aligning to TRBD1. This CDR3 spans 15 amino acids. Trimming cost V 5 bases and J 5 bases; bases outside gene matches: 9. Germline V gene lookup returns CDR1 LNHDA and CDR2 SQIVND (reference sequence). CDR3 residues: CASSALGQLYQPQHF. Here the CDR3 DNA reads TGTGCCAGTAGTGCATTGGGACAGCTCTATCAGCCCCAGCATTTT.

Only one count was recorded for this clone. Other DNA sequences in this sample translate to the same CDR3. The genes are TRBV27 and TRBJ1-1; 8 nucleotides agree with TRBD1. Germline CDR1 MNHEY, CDR2 SMNVEV (reference sequence). Trimming took 2 bases from V and 1 from J; bases not matched to a gene: 0. This CDR3 region has 14 residues. The CDR3 sequence is CASSLGQGNTEAFF. The DNA for the CDR3 is TGTGCCAGCAGTTTAGGACAGGGGAACACTGAAGCTTTCTTT.

This CDR3 reads CASSTTVYEKLFF. Here the CDR3 DNA reads TGTGCCAGTAGTACGACAGTTTATGAAAAACTGTTTTTT. This chain links TRBV19 with TRBJ1-4, with TRBD1 as a possible D gene (5 bases). The CDR3 runs 13 residues. Trimming took 4 bases from V and 6 from J, leaving 9 bases between them. CDR1 LNHDA and CDR2 SQIVND come from the germline V gene (reference sequence).

In nucleotides, the CDR3 is TGCGCCAGCAGCCAAGGTCTAGTCTTGACCGGGGAGCTGTTTTTT. This codes for CASSQGLVLTGELFF. This chain uses TRBV4-3 with TRBJ2-2; D call uncertain. The CDR3 is made up of 15 amino acids. The germline V gene encodes CDR1 LGHNA and CDR2 YSLEER. Trimming left V 1 base short and J 5 bases short, with 11 bases between.

This chain links TRBV2 with TRBJ2-7; 8 bases agree with TRBD2. Trimming took 7 bases from V and 5 from J; bases not matched to a gene: 10. CDR3 length equals 14 residues. In germline, CDR1 is SNHLY, CDR2 FYNNEI. Here the CDR3 reads CASKGLAAVHEQYF. CDR3 sequence (DNA): TGTGCCAGCAAAGGACTAGCTGCTGTTCACGAGCAGTACTTC.

This clone was observed a handful of times. The chain employs TRBV15 and TRBJ2-5; D possibly corresponds to TRBD2 (6 bases). The germline V and J ends were trimmed by 5 bases and 5 bases, with 18 bases remaining between them. The CDR3 consists of 15 residues. Germline V gene lookup returns CDR1 LNHNV and CDR2 YYDKDF (reference sequence). CDR3 protein: CATSSTNGGTETQYF. The CDR3 region has the DNA TGTGCCACCAGCTCCACCAATGGCGGGACGGAGACCCAGTACTTC.

This sequence joins TRBV5-1 and TRBJ2-3, with D possibly TRBD1 on 5 matching bases. The CDR3 consists of 15 residues. V was shortened by 1 base and J by 5 bases, with 14 bases between the two germline ends. CDR1 is SGHRS and CDR2 is YFSETQ in the germline V gene. CDR3 amino acids: CASSLQGARKDTQYF. The DNA for the CDR3 is TGCGCCAGCAGCTTGCAAGGGGCCAGAAAAGATACGCAGTATTTT.

This rearrangement joins TRBV5-6 to TRBJ2-5, with unresolved D. V was trimmed by 2 bases and J by 2 bases, leaving 10 bases between them. CDR1 SGHDT and CDR2 YYEEEE come from the germline V gene. This CDR3 region has 14 residues. The CDR3 sequence is CASSLRTIQETQYF. The CDR3 DNA is TGTGCCAGCAGCTTAAGAACAATACAAGAGACCCAGTACTTC.